This T cell receptor beta chain was identified during a study of blood T cell repertoires in COVID-19. Overall study: Whether acute or convalescent, the COVID-19 samples came from the United States, Italy and Spain.

Trimming pared 2 bases from V and 6 bases from J, leaving 16 bases between. The germline V gene has CDR1 MNHNS and CDR2 SASEGT. The length of the CDR3 is 15 residues. Study processing details: Amplifying reference gene primers gave estimates of nucleated cell counts. Sequenced by immunoSEQ multiplex PCR; TCRdb stores in-frame clones only, minus some. The D gene and trimming were derived from the DNA, and the V and J assignments and clone size from that table. The sample contains about 74,000 clones, approximately 80% of which appear only once. The sample consisted of peripheral blood. The J gene is TRBJ1-1, the V gene TRBV6-1; possible D gene TRBD1, 6 bases. The clonotype comes from a human donor in a cohort sampled during active COVID-19. DNA of the CDR3: TGTGCCAGCAGTGAATTGGGGGGGGCAGGCGCTGAAGCTTTCTTT. As protein: CASSELGGAGAEAFF.